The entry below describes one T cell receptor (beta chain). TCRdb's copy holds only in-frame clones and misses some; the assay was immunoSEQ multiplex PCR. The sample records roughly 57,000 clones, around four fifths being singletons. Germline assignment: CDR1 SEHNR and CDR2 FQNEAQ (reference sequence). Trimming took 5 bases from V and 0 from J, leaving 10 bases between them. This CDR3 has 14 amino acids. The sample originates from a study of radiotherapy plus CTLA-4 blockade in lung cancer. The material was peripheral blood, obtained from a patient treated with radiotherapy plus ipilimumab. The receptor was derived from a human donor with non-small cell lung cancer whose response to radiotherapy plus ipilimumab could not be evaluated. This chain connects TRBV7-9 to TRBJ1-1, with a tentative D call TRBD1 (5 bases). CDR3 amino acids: CASSVDILNTEAFF. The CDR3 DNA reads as TGTGCCAGCAGCGTGGACATACTGAACACTGAAGCTTTCTTT.